The source of this T cell receptor beta chain is a study of cytomegalovirus exposure and HLA in healthy donors. Study outcomes and limitations: In vitro work confirmed that three CMV-associated chains recognize CMV antigens. CMV serostatus alone was available as immune exposure information. The authors enumerated around 150 TCR beta chains as linked to cytomegalovirus.

In regard to this clone: Antigen specificity is unknown.

The germline gives CDR1 SGDLS, CDR2 YYNGEE. The CDR3 has 16 amino acids. J lost 0 bases, V lost 0 bases, and 6 bases had no gene match. PCR was performed using 60 Vbeta and 13 Jbeta primers. The protocol was immunoSEQ multiplex PCR, while the TCRdb copy is restricted to in-frame clones and leaves out a portion. In the table there are around 61,000 clones, almost 70% of which are singletons. The sequence was collected from a man aged 35-49 years in good health and CMV-seropositive. The sequencing sample was made of PBMCs. The rearrangement links TRBV9 to TRBJ2-7; 7 positions agree with TRBD1. The CDR3 DNA sequence: TGTGCCAGCAGCGTAGGTGTGGGACAGACCTCCTACGAGCAGTACTTC. Amino acids: CASSVGVGQTSYEQYF.